This T cell receptor beta chain is drawn from a study of blood T cell repertoires in COVID-19. TCRdb's table, derived via immunoSEQ multiplex PCR, lists solely in-frame clones and lacks some. The data hold hundreds of thousands of clones, with 70% to 90% observed a single time. This clone was picked up one time. Germline-derived CDR1 and CDR2 are DFQATT and SNEGSKA (reference sequence). V was cut by 3 bases and J by 6 bases, with 12 bases left in between. This CDR3 has 14 residues. Sequencing was done on a sample of peripheral blood. This TCR was recovered from a man aged 65 to 79 with acute or convalescent COVID-19. V gene TRBV20-1 combines with J gene TRBJ1-6; TRBD1 might be the D (6 bases). CDR3 DNA sequence: TGCAGTGCTAGTTCGACAGGTTCTAATTCACCCCTCCACTTT. Translation gives CSASSTGSNSPLHF.